The 31 T cell receptor beta chains reported below all come from one sample, sequenced in a study of OX40 agonist ivuxolimab in advanced cancers. Produced via immunoSEQ multiplex PCR; TCRdb's table is partial and in-frame only. The table lists over 70,000 clones, 93% of them singletons. Sequences were derived from CD4+ or CD8+ T cells sorted from blood, sampled in a trial of the OX40 agonist ivuxolimab. The receptors originated from an adult with an advanced solid tumor such as melanoma, head and neck, liver or kidney cancer.

This clone has a handful of counts. J is TRBJ1-1 and V is TRBV4-3; no definite D call. Germline lookup yields CDR1 LGHNA and CDR2 YSLEER. The CDR3 is made up of 13 amino acids. V dropped 0 bases and J dropped 8 bases, with 10 bases sitting between them. CDR3 sequence: CASSQDLRPEAFF. CDR3 in DNA: TGCGCCAGCAGCCAAGATCTCCGGCCAGAAGCTTTCTTT.

The chain uses TRBV9 and TRBJ2-2; 7 positions match TRBD2. Germline V CDR1 and CDR2: SGDLS, YYNGEE. The V segment lost 0 bases and the J segment 7 bases; nucleotides outside the gene matches: 0. The CDR3 contains 13 residues. The CDR3 DNA sequence: TGTGCCAGCAGCGTAGCGGGGGGCGGGGAGCTGTTTTTT. As protein: CASSVAGGGELFF.

CDR3: CASSSYRGPDYGYTF. CDR3 in DNA: TGTGCCAGCAGCTCTTACAGGGGGCCCGACTATGGCTACACCTTC. The chain joins TRBV7-2 to TRBJ1-2; 9 positions agree with TRBD1. V was clipped by 4 bases and J by 3 bases; unmatched bases: 6. This CDR3 has 15 residues. Germline loops: CDR1 SGHTA, CDR2 FQGNSA. The whole variable domain, filled in from reference TRBV7-2 and TRBJ1-2, reads GAGVSQSPSNKVTEKGKDVELRCDPISGHTALYWYRQSLGQGLEFLIYFQGNSAPDKSGLPSDRFSAERTGGSVSTLTIQRTQQEDSAVYLCASSSYRGPDYGYTFGSGTRLTVV.

The chain recombines TRBV4-3 with TRBJ2-4; possibly TRBD2 for D (7 bases). V lost 0 bases, J lost 1 base, and 13 bases lay in between. CDR3 size: 17 residues. CDR1 and CDR2 (germline): LGHNA, YSLEER. CDR3 in DNA: TGCGCCAGCAGCCAAGAGTGGGAGGGGGAGGCCAAAAACATTCAGTACTTC. It translates to CASSQEWEGEAKNIQYF.

The gene calls are TRBV28 and TRBJ1-5; TRBD1 agrees at 8 bases. The CDR3 loop spans 15 amino acids. The V gene's germline CDR1 is MDHEN and CDR2 SYDVKM. Trimming removed 3 bases from V and 9 bases from J; junction bases left unmatched: 10. CDR3 bases: TGTGCCAGCAGTTTCCCTGGACAGGGAGAATGGCCCCAGCATTTT. Protein: CASSFPGQGEWPQHF.

The rearrangement uses TRBV4-1 and TRBJ2-3; 10 nucleotides line up with TRBD1. The CDR3 consists of 16 residues. CDR1 MGHRA and CDR2 YSYEKL come from the germline V gene. After removal of 3 bases from V and 4 bases from J, the junction contained 7 bases not matched to a gene. CDR3 sequence: CASSQAGTGVPDTQYF. The CDR3 nucleotides read TGCGCCAGCAGCCAGGCCGGGACAGGGGTCCCAGATACGCAGTATTTT.

This CDR3 is CASSLSLWTSESTDTQYF. In nucleotides, the CDR3 is TGTGCCAGCAGTTTATCCCTGTGGACTAGCGAGAGCACAGATACGCAGTATTTT. The chain has TRBV27 and TRBJ2-3; TRBD2 matches 9 bases. CDR3 length equals 18 residues. CDR1 and CDR2 (germline): MNHEY, SMNVEV (reference sequence). V lost 0 bases to trimming and J lost 0 bases; unmatched junction nucleotides: 7.

The CDR3 DNA follows: TGCGCCAGCAGCCAATCGGTCCGCGGGAGATATAATGAGCAGTTCTTC. Its translation: CASSQSVRGRYNEQFF. The V call is TRBV4-3, the J call TRBJ2-1; 7 positions agree with TRBD2. CDR3 length equals 16 residues. J lost 7 bases, V lost 2 bases, and 11 bases had no gene match. Germline values: CDR1 LGHNA, CDR2 YSLEER.

The chain employs TRBV19 and TRBJ1-1; D unresolved. The CDR3 totals 12 residues. CDR1 is LNHDA and CDR2 is SQIVND in the germline V gene (reference sequence). The germline V and J ends were trimmed by 2 bases and 6 bases, with 7 bases remaining between them. CDR3 bases: TGTGCCAGTAGTATATATACAGCTGAAGCTTTCTTT. Its translation: CASSIYTAEAFF.

The chain links TRBV10-1 to TRBJ2-3; D ambiguous. V was shortened by 2 bases and J by 4 bases, with 10 bases between the two germline ends. The CDR3 is made up of 14 amino acids. Looked up from germline, CDR1 is WNHNN and CDR2 is SYGVQD (reference sequence). This CDR3 reads CASSEPLVSDTQYF. The CDR3 region has the DNA TGCGCCAGCAGTGAGCCCCTAGTATCAGATACGCAGTATTTT.

V and J are TRBV27 and TRBJ2-7; 9 bases are a match to TRBD2. From germline, CDR1 is MNHEY and CDR2 SMNVEV (reference sequence). This CDR3 region has 15 residues. Trimming took 2 bases from V and 4 from J; bases not matched to a gene: 6. CDR3: CASSLTAGGGYEQYF. The CDR3 nucleotides are TGTGCCAGCAGTTTAACGGCGGGAGGGGGATACGAGCAGTACTTC.

The genes are TRBV28 and TRBJ2-1; no clear D. The V gene's germline CDR1 is MDHEN and CDR2 SYDVKM. V shed 5 bases and J shed 3 bases, with 11 bases lying between them. The CDR3 is 14 amino acids. CDR3 loop: CASSPYRYYNEQFF. The DNA for the CDR3 is TGTGCCAGCAGTCCCTATCGTTACTACAATGAGCAGTTCTTC. Together with reference TRBV28 and TRBJ2-1, the CDR3 gives the full variable domain: DVKVTQSSRYLVKRTGEKVFLECVQDMDHENMFWYRQDPGLGLRLIYFSYDVKMKEKGDIPEGYSVSREKKERFSLILESASTNQTSMYLCASSPYRYYNEQFFGPGTRLTVL.

The gene calls are TRBV4-2 and TRBJ2-3; TRBD2 aligns across 8 bases. There are 18 residues in the CDR3. From germline, CDR1 is LGHNA and CDR2 YNFKEQ. V lost 0 bases and J lost 2; bases outside the gene matches: 10. CDR3 in DNA: TGTGCCAGCAGCCAAGATAGGGCGCTAGCGGGCTTCACAGATACGCAGTATTTT. Amino acids: CASSQDRALAGFTDTQYF.

The V gene is TRBV7-8, the J gene TRBJ2-2; D remains unclear. Trimming stripped 2 bases from V and 0 bases from J, with 16 bases between. The germline V gene encodes CDR1 SGHVS and CDR2 FQNEAQ. The CDR3 is 18 residues long. CDR3 DNA sequence: TGTGCCAGCAGCTTAAAAGGGCCGAGCCTCGCGAACACCGGGGAGCTGTTTTTT. Translating it yields CASSLKGPSLANTGELFF. The full variable domain, with the rest looked up from reference TRBV7-8 and TRBJ2-2, is GAGVSQSPRYKVAKRGQDVALRCDPISGHVSLFWYQQALGQGPEFLTYFQNEAQLDKSGLPSDRFFAERPEGSVSTLKIQRTQQEDSAVYLCASSLKGPSLANTGELFFGEGSRLTVL.

The V gene is TRBV27, the J gene TRBJ2-1, with D maybe TRBD2 (7 bases). V was pared by 3 bases and J by 3 bases, with 12 bases between. This CDR3 spans 15 amino acids. CDR1 MNHEY and CDR2 SMNVEV come from the germline V gene (reference sequence). DNA for the CDR3: TGTGCCAGCAGTTTGGGGGGGGCCGGCTACAATGAGCAGTTCTTC. Protein sequence: CASSLGGAGYNEQFF.

The chain carries TRBV4-3 and TRBJ1-1, with 8 bases identical to TRBD1. CDR3 length equals 15 residues. Germline trimming cut 3 bases from V and 1 base from J; bases unmatched to any gene: 4. Germline V gene data show CDR1 as LGHNA and CDR2 as YSLEER. The CDR3 DNA sequence: TGCGCCAGCAGCCATGAACAGGGGGGGAACACTGAAGCTTTCTTT. It codes for CASSHEQGGNTEAFF.

The genes are TRBV7-3 and TRBJ2-7; 15 nucleotides agree with TRBD2. V lost 6 bases and J lost 2; bases outside the gene matches: 8. The germline CDR1 and CDR2 sequences are SGHTA and FQGTGA. This CDR3 has 17 amino acids. CDR3 in DNA: TGTGCCAGCAGTACAGGAGGACTAGCGGGAGGGCCCTACGAGCAGTACTTC. Translation gives CASSTGGLAGGPYEQYF.

The rearrangement links TRBV19 to TRBJ1-1; 7 bases align to TRBD1. Trimming took 3 bases from V and 5 from J; bases not matched to a gene: 6. Germline loops: CDR1 LNHDA, CDR2 SQIVND (reference sequence). The CDR3 consists of 14 residues. CDR3 loop: CASSMNRGGTEAFF. Written as DNA, the CDR3 is TGTGCCAGTAGTATGAACAGGGGAGGAACTGAAGCTTTCTTT.

The chain carries TRBV9 and TRBJ1-2; D is unresolved. This CDR3 is built from 14 residues. V gave up 1 base and J gave up 3 bases, with 10 bases separating them. Per the germline V gene, CDR1 is SGDLS and CDR2 is YYNGEE. CDR3 region: CASSVPGSDYGYTF. For the CDR3, the DNA is TGTGCCAGCAGCGTACCGGGTTCGGACTATGGCTACACCTTC.

This sequence joins TRBV2 and TRBJ2-7; D not certain. Germline V gene lookup returns CDR1 SNHLY and CDR2 FYNNEI. The CDR3 has 15 amino acids. The V end lost 0 bases, the J end lost 4 bases, and 13 bases lay between the germline ends. CDR3 coding DNA: TGTGCCAGCAGTGAAGCGAGGCGGAGCCCGTACGAGCAGTACTTC. Translating gives CASSEARRSPYEQYF.

This chain links TRBV19 with TRBJ2-7; D uncertain. CDR1 is LNHDA and CDR2 is SQIVND in the germline V gene (reference sequence). The CDR3 runs 13 residues. V was pared by 2 bases and J by 1 base, with 6 bases between. CDR3 sequence reads: CASSIRTSYEQYF. The CDR3 nucleotides read TGTGCCAGTAGTATACGGACGTCCTACGAGCAGTACTTC.

The V and J genes are TRBV7-6 and TRBJ2-7, with D perhaps matching TRBD2 (6 bases). This CDR3 has 14 amino acids. CDR1 and CDR2 from the germline V gene are SGHVS and FNYEAQ. V lost 2 bases to trimming and J lost 7 bases, with 15 bases between them. For the CDR3, the DNA is TGTGCCAGCAGCTTATCGGCTAGCGACATAGAGCAGTACTTC. Its protein is CASSLSASDIEQYF.

The chain carries TRBV6-1 and TRBJ1-5; 9 bases align to TRBD1. The V gene end was trimmed by 1 base and the J gene end by 5 bases; junction bases not matched to a gene: 9. The CDR3 consists of 17 residues. Germline CDR1 and CDR2: MNHNS and SASEGT. CDR3 residues: CASSEGSFGTGHQPQHF. Written as DNA, the CDR3 is TGTGCCAGCAGTGAAGGTAGTTTCGGGACAGGGCATCAGCCCCAGCATTTT.

CDR3 in DNA: TGTGCCAGCAGCCCCCGGACCTCTTGGGACACTGAAGCTTTCTTT. Its protein product is CASSPRTSWDTEAFF. V is TRBV7-9 and J is TRBJ1-1; D unresolved. The CDR3 loop spans 15 amino acids. The V gene's germline CDR1 is SEHNR and CDR2 FQNEAQ (reference sequence). V was trimmed by 5 bases and J by 3 bases, leaving 16 bases between them.

This rearrangement joins TRBV7-9 to TRBJ2-7, with D perhaps matching TRBD2 (6 bases). CDR3 length: 15 amino acids. V lost 1 base, J lost 5 bases, and 15 bases lay in between. Germline-derived CDR1 and CDR2 are SEHNR and FQNEAQ (reference sequence). Here the CDR3 reads CASSLGWGVYDEQYF. CDR3 in DNA: TGTGCCAGCAGCTTAGGGTGGGGGGTTTACGACGAGCAGTACTTC. Based on the CDR3 plus reference TRBV7-9 and TRBJ2-7, the full variable domain is DTGVSQNPRHKITKRGQNVTFRCDPISEHNRLYWYRQTLGQGPEFLTYFQNEAQLEKSRLLSDRFSAERPKGSFSTLEIQRTEQGDSAMYLCASSLGWGVYDEQYFGPGTRLTVT.

The V and J genes are TRBV11-2 and TRBJ2-1, with D perhaps matching TRBD1 or TRBD2 (6 bases each). CDR3 length: 17 amino acids. The germline gives CDR1 SGHAT, CDR2 FQNNGV. V shed 2 bases and J shed 0 bases, with 14 bases lying between them. CDR3 amino acids: CASSLSAGHPSYNEQFF. For the CDR3, the DNA is TGTGCCAGCAGCTTATCGGCGGGACACCCCTCCTACAATGAGCAGTTCTTC. Together with reference TRBV11-2 and TRBJ2-1, the CDR3 gives the full variable domain: EAGVAQSPRYKIIEKRQSVAFWCNPISGHATLYWYQQILGQGPKLLIQFQNNGVVDDSQLPKDRFSAERLKGVDSTLKIQPAKLEDSAVYLCASSLSAGHPSYNEQFFGPGTRLTVL.

The CDR3 spells CASSLIRTGPWTPNTEAFF. CDR3 bases: TGTGCCAGCAGCTTAATTCGTACGGGACCTTGGACGCCGAACACTGAAGCTTTCTTT. The chain is built from TRBV11-2 and TRBJ1-1, with a possible D match to TRBD1 (5 bases). This CDR3 is built from 19 residues. The germline V and J ends were trimmed by 2 bases and 1 base, with 23 bases remaining between them. Per germline, CDR1 SGHAT and CDR2 FQNNGV.

This clone occurred a few times. The genes are TRBV10-3 and TRBJ2-7; 11 positions match TRBD2. The V segment lost 10 bases and the J segment 6 bases; nucleotides outside the gene matches: 14. CDR1 is ENHRY and CDR2 is SYGVKD in the germline V gene. The CDR3 is 15 residues long. The CDR3 region has the DNA TGTGCCACGGGCGACACTAGCGGGAGAGTCACCGAGCAGTACTTC. This translates into CATGDTSGRVTEQYF.

This clone was observed once. The V call is TRBV7-9, the J call TRBJ1-2, with 7 bases that match TRBD1. Trimming cost V 4 bases and J 4 bases; bases outside gene matches: 6. CDR1 and CDR2 (germline): SEHNR, FQNEAQ (reference sequence). This CDR3 has 14 amino acids. The CDR3 region has the DNA TGTGCCAGCAGCTCGGGACAGTGGGTCTATGGCTACACCTTC. It translates to CASSSGQWVYGYTF.

The chain recombines TRBV7-9 with TRBJ2-5; 14 bases agree with TRBD2. The CDR3 spans 17 residues. In germline, CDR1 is SEHNR, CDR2 FQNEAQ (reference sequence). V was clipped by 5 bases and J by 4 bases; unmatched bases: 9. The CDR3: CASSPPWTSGRRETQYF. In DNA, the CDR3 is TGTGCCAGCAGCCCCCCCTGGACTAGCGGGAGGCGAGAGACCCAGTACTTC.

In its sample, this clone was seen a few times. The chain carries TRBV4-1 and TRBJ1-2; 7 nucleotides line up with TRBD1. With 2 bases clipped from V and 9 bases from J, the junction kept 12 bases outside the gene matches. Germline CDR1 and CDR2: MGHRA and YSYEKL. The CDR3 totals 15 residues. Here the CDR3 reads CASSQPQGESNSYTF. CDR3 coding DNA: TGCGCCAGCAGCCAACCTCAGGGGGAGTCAAATAGCTACACCTTC.